This passage covers 15 T cell receptor beta chains from one sample sequenced in a study of blood T cell repertoires in COVID-19. Here immunoSEQ multiplex PCR was the method, and the copy in TCRdb shows in-frame clones only, minus some. The data contain about 150,000 clones, less than 90% of them singletons. The sequenced sample consisted of peripheral blood. All receptors derive from a woman aged 70-85 years with acute or convalescent COVID-19.

The chain recombines TRBV19 with TRBJ1-3, with a possible D match to TRBD1 (5 bases). V lost 4 bases and J 0 bases, leaving 13 bases between the germline ends. Germline CDR1 and CDR2: LNHDA and SQIVND (reference sequence). CDR3 length: 16 residues. CDR3 in DNA: TGTGCCAGTAGTACCCCCAGCGGGGGCTCTGGAAACACCATATATTTT. Translated: CASSTPSGGSGNTIYF.

The J gene is TRBJ2-5, the V gene TRBV7-2; 7 bases agree with TRBD1. Germline CDR1 is SGHTA and CDR2 is FQGNSA. V dropped 1 base and J dropped 10; count of bases not matched to a gene: 3. CDR3 length: 12 amino acids. CDR3 DNA sequence: TGTGCCAGCAGCTTAGGAGGGGGCAGCCAGTACTTC. Its protein product is CASSLGGGSQYF.

The J gene is TRBJ1-1, the V gene TRBV6-5; no firm D call. CDR1 is MNHEY and CDR2 is SVGAGI in the germline V gene. V lost 0 bases and J lost 8, with 13 bases in between. The CDR3 totals 14 residues. CDR3 nucleotides: TGTGCCAGCAGTTACTCGAAAGTCCTGGCAGAAGCTTTCTTT. This sequence encodes CASSYSKVLAEAFF.

The sample holds one count of this clone. V and J are TRBV28 and TRBJ1-2; D unclear. The ends were cut back, 5 bases at V and 4 bases at J, with 5 bases in the middle. The CDR3 is 11 amino acids. Germline V lookup: CDR1 MDHEN, CDR2 SYDVKM. CDR3 bases: TGTGCCAGCAGTAACAGCTATGGCTACACCTTC. Amino acid sequence: CASSNSYGYTF.

The chain couples TRBV5-5 to TRBJ2-3; 11 bases are shared with TRBD1. The junction had 4 bases not matched to a gene; V was cut back by 0 bases and J by 4 bases. Germline V lookup: CDR1 SGHKS, CDR2 YYEKEE (reference sequence). This CDR3 is 16 amino acids long. CDR3 sequence: CASSLGWDRGADTQYF. DNA for the CDR3: TGTGCCAGCAGCTTGGGTTGGGACAGGGGGGCAGATACGCAGTATTTT.

The chain combines TRBV7-9 with TRBJ1-3, with 8 bases aligning to TRBD1. Germline assignment: CDR1 SEHNR and CDR2 FQNEAQ (reference sequence). Trimming removed 3 bases from V and 2 bases from J; junction bases left unmatched: 6. This CDR3 has 16 amino acids. The CDR3 DNA is TGTGCCAGCAGCTTTAGACAGGGGACGACTGGAAACACCATATATTTT. Translating gives CASSFRQGTTGNTIYF.

The rearrangement joins TRBV3-1 (or the pseudogene TRBV3-2) to TRBJ1-4; no definite D call. Germline CDR1 is LGHDT and CDR2 is YNNKEL (reference sequence). This CDR3 region has 16 residues. The ends were cut back, 4 bases at V and 0 bases at J, with 12 bases in the middle. Written as DNA, the CDR3 is TGTGCCAGCAGCCGCCTCGTCCGAGCAACTAATGAAAAACTGTTTTTT. This encodes CASSRLVRATNEKLFF.

The J gene is TRBJ2-5, the V gene TRBV29-1, with D tentatively TRBD1 (6 bases). The germline gives CDR1 SQVTM, CDR2 ANQGSEA. Trimming left V 3 bases short and J 5 bases short, with 13 bases between. The CDR3 loop spans 13 amino acids. CDR3 DNA: TGCAGCGTTGACATAACAGGGCCGGAGACCCAGTACTTC. It encodes CSVDITGPETQYF.

DNA for the CDR3: TGTGCCAGCAGTCCCGGACAAGGGGGAACCTATGGCTACACCTTC. It translates to CASSPGQGGTYGYTF. The rearrangement joins TRBV7-2 to TRBJ1-2; D possibly corresponds to TRBD1 (6 bases). This CDR3 is built from 15 residues. Trimming removed 6 bases from V and 4 bases from J, with 18 bases in between. Germline V CDR1 and CDR2: SGHTA, FQGNSA.

This clone showed up many times. The V and J genes are TRBV7-8 and TRBJ2-1; 8 bases align to TRBD2. V dropped 8 bases and J dropped 6; count of bases not matched to a gene: 9. The CDR3 is 14 residues long. Germline lookup yields CDR1 SGHVS and CDR2 FQNEAQ. CDR3 sequence reads: CASGAGGAFNEQFF. CDR3 bases: TGTGCCAGCGGGGCCGGGGGGGCCTTCAATGAGCAGTTCTTC. The variable domain in full, completed from reference TRBV7-8 and TRBJ2-1, reads GAGVSQSPRYKVAKRGQDVALRCDPISGHVSLFWYQQALGQGPEFLTYFQNEAQLDKSGLPSDRFFAERPEGSVSTLKIQRTQQEDSAVYLCASGAGGAFNEQFFGPGTRLTVL.

The gene calls are TRBV12-3 or TRBV12-4 and TRBJ2-1, with D perhaps matching TRBD1 (7 bases). The CDR3 contains 13 residues. With 7 bases removed from V and 8 bases from J, the gap between germline ends came to 15 bases. The DNA of the CDR3 is TGTGCCAGCAACGATGGAGGGGGCGATGAGCAGTTCTTC. It codes for CASNDGGGDEQFF.

The chain joins TRBV5-1 to TRBJ2-1; TRBD1 agrees at 8 bases. The CDR3 is made up of 14 amino acids. In germline, CDR1 is SGHRS, CDR2 YFSETQ. V trimming: 4 bases; J trimming: 6 bases; junction bases outside the gene matches: 6. CDR3 in DNA: TGCGCCAGCAGCCCCGGGACAGGAAGCAATGAGCAGTTCTTC. Amino acid sequence: CASSPGTGSNEQFF.

The chain links TRBV6-4 to TRBJ2-1; a possible D gene is TRBD2 (5 bases). Germline V CDR1 and CDR2: MRHNA, SNTAGT. The CDR3 runs 13 residues. Between the trimmed V and J ends, which lost 0 bases and 9 bases, there was a span of 9 bases. The CDR3 sequence: CASSDSGDGEQFF. The CDR3 DNA follows: TGTGCCAGCAGTGACTCCGGGGATGGTGAGCAGTTCTTC.

V and J are TRBV5-1 and TRBJ1-2; 7 bases match TRBD1. Germline CDR1 and CDR2: SGHRS and YFSETQ. This CDR3 region has 14 residues. J lost 5 bases, V lost 0 bases, and 4 bases had no gene match. In nucleotides, the CDR3 is TGCGCCAGCAGCTTGGAGACAGGGAATTATGGCTACACCTTC. Protein sequence: CASSLETGNYGYTF.

V is TRBV27 and J is TRBJ1-1; 10 bases agree with TRBD1. The CDR3 has 16 residues. V was pared by 5 bases and J by 0 bases, with 6 bases of the junction left unmatched. From germline, CDR1 is MNHEY and CDR2 SMNVEV (reference sequence). The CDR3 protein is CASSRPGTGVNTEAFF. DNA of the CDR3: TGTGCCAGCAGTCGGCCCGGGACAGGGGTGAACACTGAAGCTTTCTTT.